This T cell receptor (beta chain) was sequenced in a study of cytomegalovirus exposure and HLA in healthy donors. Study-wide findings and caveats: As a later analysis showed, several of the most significant clusters appeared to be linked to common viral pathogens.

13 Jbeta primers and 60 Vbeta primers were used for the PCR. TCRdb's table, derived via immunoSEQ multiplex PCR, lists solely in-frame clones and lacks some. The sample has about 190,000 clones, roughly 87% seen once. The CDR3 totals 14 residues. V trimming: 4 bases; J trimming: 6 bases; junction bases outside the gene matches: 4. CDR1 is MNHEY, CDR2 SVGAGI, per germline. With respect to this clone: Its specificity is not known.

Sequenced input: PBMCs. The receptor was isolated from a man in his fifties or sixties in good health and CMV-seronegative. This rearrangement joins TRBV6-5 to TRBJ2-7, with 12 bases identical to TRBD1. CDR3 in DNA: TGTGCCAGCAGTTCCCGGGACAGGGGGCGCGAGCAGTACTTC. Translation: CASSSRDRGREQYF.